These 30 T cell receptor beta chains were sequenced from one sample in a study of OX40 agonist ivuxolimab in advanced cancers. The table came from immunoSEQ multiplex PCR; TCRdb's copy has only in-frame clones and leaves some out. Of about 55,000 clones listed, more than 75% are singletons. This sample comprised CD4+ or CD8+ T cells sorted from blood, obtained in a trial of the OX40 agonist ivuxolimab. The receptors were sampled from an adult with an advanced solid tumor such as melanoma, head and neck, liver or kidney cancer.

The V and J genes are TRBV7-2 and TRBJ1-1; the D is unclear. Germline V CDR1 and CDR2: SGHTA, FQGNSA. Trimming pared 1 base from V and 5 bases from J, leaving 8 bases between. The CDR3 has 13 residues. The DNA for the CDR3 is TGTGCCAGCAGCTTAGAGGTGGGGACTGAAGCTTTCTTT. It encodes CASSLEVGTEAFF.

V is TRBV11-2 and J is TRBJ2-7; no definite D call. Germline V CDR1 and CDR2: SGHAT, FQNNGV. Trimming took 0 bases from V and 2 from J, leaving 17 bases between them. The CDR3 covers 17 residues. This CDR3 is CASSLDQTPRGAYEQYF. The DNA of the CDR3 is TGTGCCAGCAGCTTAGACCAGACACCACGAGGCGCCTACGAGCAGTACTTC.

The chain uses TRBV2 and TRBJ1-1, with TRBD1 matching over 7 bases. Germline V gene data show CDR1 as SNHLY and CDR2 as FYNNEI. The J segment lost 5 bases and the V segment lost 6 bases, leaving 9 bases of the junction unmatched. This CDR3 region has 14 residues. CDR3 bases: TGTGCCAGCAGCCCCGACGCAGGGGGGACTGAAGCTTTCTTT. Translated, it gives CASSPDAGGTEAFF.

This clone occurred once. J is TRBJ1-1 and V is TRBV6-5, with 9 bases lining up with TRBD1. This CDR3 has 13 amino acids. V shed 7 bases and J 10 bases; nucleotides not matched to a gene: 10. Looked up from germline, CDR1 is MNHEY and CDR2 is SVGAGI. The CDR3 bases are TGTGCCAGCAATCCGGGACAGGGCTATATAGCTTTCTTT. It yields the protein CASNPGQGYIAFF.

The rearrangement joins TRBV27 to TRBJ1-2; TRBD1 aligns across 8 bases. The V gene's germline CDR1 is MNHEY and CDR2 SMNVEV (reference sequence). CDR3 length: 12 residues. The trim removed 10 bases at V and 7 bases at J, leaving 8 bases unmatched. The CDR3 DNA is TGTGCCAATTCAGGGGGCATTGGTGGCTACACCTTC. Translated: CANSGGIGGYTF.

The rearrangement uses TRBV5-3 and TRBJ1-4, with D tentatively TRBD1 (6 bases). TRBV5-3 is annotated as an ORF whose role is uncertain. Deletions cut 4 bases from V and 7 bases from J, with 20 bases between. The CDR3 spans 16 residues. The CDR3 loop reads CARSPAPQEGGEKLFF. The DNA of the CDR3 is TGTGCCAGAAGCCCCGCCCCCCAGGAGGGGGGTGAAAAACTGTTTTTT.

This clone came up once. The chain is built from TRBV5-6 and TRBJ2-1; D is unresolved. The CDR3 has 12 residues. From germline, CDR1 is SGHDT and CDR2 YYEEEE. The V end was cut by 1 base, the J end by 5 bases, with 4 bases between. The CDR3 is CASSLSNNEQFF. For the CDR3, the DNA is TGTGCCAGCAGCTTGTCCAACAATGAGCAGTTCTTC.

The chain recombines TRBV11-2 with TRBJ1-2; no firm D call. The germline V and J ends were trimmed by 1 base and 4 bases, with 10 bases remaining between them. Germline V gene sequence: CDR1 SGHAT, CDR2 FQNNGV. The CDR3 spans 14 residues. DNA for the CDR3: TGTGCCAGCAGCTTAGGGCATCCACTCTATGGCTACACCTTC. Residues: CASSLGHPLYGYTF.

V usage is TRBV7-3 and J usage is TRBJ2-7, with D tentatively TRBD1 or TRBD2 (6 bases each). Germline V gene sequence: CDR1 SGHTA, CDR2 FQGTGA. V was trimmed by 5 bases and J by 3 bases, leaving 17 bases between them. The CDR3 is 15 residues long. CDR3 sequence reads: CASSRGGNLGYEQYF. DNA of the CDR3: TGTGCCAGCAGCCGAGGGGGGAACCTCGGCTACGAGCAGTACTTC.

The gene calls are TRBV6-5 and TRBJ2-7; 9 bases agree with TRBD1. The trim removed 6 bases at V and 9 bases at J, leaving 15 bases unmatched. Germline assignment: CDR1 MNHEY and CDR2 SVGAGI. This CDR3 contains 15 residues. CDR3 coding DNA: TGTGCCAGCAGCGTAAAACCCGGGACAGGGCGGGGGCAGTACTTC. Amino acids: CASSVKPGTGRGQYF.

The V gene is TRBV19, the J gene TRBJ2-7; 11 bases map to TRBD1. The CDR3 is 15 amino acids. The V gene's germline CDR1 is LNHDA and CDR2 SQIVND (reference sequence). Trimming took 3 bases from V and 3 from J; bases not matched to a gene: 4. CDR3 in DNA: TGTGCCAGTAGTATCCGGGACAGGGGGATCTACGAGCAGTACTTC. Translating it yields CASSIRDRGIYEQYF.

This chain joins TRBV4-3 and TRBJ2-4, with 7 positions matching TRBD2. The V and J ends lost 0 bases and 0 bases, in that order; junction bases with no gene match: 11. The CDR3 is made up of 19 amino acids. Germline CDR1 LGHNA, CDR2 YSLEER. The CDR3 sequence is CASSQDRTLAGVAKNIQYF. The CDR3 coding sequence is TGCGCCAGCAGCCAAGATAGGACACTGGCGGGGGTAGCCAAAAACATTCAGTACTTC.

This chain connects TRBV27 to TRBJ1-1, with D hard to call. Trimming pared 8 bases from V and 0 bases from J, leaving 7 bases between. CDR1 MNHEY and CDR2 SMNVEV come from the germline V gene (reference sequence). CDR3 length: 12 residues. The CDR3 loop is CASWLLNTEAFF. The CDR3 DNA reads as TGTGCCAGCTGGTTGCTGAACACTGAAGCTTTCTTT.

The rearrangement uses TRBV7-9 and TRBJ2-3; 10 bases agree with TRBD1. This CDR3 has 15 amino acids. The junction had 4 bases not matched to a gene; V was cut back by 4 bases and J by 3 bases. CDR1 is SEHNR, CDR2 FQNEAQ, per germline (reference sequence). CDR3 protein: CASSSGQGVTDTQYF. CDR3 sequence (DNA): TGTGCCAGCAGCTCCGGACAGGGGGTTACAGATACGCAGTATTTT.

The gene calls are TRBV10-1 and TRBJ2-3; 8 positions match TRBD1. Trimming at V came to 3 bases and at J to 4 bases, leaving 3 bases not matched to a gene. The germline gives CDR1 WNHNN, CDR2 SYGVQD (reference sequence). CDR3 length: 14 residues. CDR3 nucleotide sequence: TGCGCCAGCAGTGAAGCAGGGGGCGCAGATACGCAGTATTTT. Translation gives CASSEAGGADTQYF.

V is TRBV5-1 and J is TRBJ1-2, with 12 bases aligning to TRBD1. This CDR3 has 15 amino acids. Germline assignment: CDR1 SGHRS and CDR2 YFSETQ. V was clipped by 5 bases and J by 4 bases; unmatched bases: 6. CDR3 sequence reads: CASRLPGQGAYGYTF. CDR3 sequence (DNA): TGCGCCAGCAGGCTACCGGGACAGGGGGCCTATGGCTACACCTTC.

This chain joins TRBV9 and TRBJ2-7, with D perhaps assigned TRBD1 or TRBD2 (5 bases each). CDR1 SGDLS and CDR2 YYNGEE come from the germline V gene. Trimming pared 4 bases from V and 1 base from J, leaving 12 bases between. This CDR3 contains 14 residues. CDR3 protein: CASSPLGVSYEQYF. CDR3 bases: TGTGCCAGCAGCCCCCTGGGGGTTTCCTACGAGCAGTACTTC.

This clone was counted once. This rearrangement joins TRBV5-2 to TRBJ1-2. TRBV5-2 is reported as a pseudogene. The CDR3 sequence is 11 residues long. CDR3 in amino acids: CASKKTYGYTF. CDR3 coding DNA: TGTGCCAGCAAAAAGACCTATGGCTACACCTTC.

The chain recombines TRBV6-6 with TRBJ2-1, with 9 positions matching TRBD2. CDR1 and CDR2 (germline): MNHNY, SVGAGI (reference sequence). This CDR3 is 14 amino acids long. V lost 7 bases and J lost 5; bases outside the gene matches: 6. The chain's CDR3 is CASTGVAGDNEQFF. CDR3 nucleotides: TGTGCCAGCACTGGAGTAGCGGGAGACAATGAGCAGTTCTTC.

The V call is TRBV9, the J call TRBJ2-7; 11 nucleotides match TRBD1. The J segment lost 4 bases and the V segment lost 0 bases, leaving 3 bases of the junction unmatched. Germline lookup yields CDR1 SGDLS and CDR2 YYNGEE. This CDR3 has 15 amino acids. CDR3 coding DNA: TGTGCCAGCAGCGTAGACGGACAGGGGGCATACGAGCAGTACTTC. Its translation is CASSVDGQGAYEQYF.

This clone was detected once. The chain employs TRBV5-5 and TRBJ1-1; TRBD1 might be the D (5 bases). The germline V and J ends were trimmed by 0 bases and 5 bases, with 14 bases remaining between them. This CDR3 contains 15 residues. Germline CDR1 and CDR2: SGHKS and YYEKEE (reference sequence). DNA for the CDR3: TGTGCCAGCAGCTTGGCCAGTGCAGGGTGGACTGAAGCTTTCTTT. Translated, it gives CASSLASAGWTEAFF.

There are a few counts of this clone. The CDR3 spells CASSLVRDEEFF. In DNA, the CDR3 is TGTGCCAGCAGCTTAGTCAGGGACGAGGAGTTCTTC. This rearrangement joins TRBV11-3 to TRBJ2-1; D possibly matches TRBD1 or TRBD2 (5 bases each). This CDR3 comprises 12 residues. V shed 1 base and J shed 14 bases, with 12 bases lying between them. Germline lookup yields CDR1 SGHNT and CDR2 YENEEA. The entire variable domain, with the rest obtained from reference TRBV11-3 and TRBJ2-1, is as follows: EAGVVQSPRYKIIEKKQPVAFWCNPISGHNTLYWYLQNLGQGPELLIRYENEEAVDDSQLPKDRFSAERLKGVDSTLKIQPAELGDSAVYLCASSLVRDEEFFGPGTRLTVL.

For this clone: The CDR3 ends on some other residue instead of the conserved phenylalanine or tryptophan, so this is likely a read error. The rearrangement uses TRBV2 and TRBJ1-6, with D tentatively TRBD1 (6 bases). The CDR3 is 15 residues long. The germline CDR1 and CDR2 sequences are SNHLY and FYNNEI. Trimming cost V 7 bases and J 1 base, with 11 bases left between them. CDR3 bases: TGTGCCAGCATCAGGGGTAGTTCCTATAATTCACCCCTCCACCTT. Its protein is CASIRGSSYNSPLHL.

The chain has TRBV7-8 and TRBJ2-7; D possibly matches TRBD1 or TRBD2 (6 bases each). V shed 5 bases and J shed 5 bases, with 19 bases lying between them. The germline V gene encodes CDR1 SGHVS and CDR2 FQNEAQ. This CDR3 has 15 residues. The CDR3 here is CASSTPLGRDNEQYF. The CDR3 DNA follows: TGTGCCAGCAGCACCCCCCTGGGGCGGGACAACGAGCAGTACTTC. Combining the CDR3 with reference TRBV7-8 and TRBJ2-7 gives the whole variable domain GAGVSQSPRYKVAKRGQDVALRCDPISGHVSLFWYQQALGQGPEFLTYFQNEAQLDKSGLPSDRFFAERPEGSVSTLKIQRTQQEDSAVYLCASSTPLGRDNEQYFGPGTRLTVT.

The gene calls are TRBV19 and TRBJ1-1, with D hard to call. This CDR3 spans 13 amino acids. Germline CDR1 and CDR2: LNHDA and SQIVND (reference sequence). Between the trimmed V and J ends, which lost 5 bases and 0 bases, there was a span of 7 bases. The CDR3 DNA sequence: TGTGCCAGTAGTCTGCTCATGAACACTGAAGCTTTCTTT. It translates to CASSLLMNTEAFF.

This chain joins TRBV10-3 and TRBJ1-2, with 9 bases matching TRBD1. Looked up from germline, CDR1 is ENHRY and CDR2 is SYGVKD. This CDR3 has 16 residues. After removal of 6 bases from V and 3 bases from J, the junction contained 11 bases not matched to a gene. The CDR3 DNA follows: TGTGCCATCAGGGACCCGGGACAGGGACGTGACTATGGCTACACCTTC. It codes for CAIRDPGQGRDYGYTF.

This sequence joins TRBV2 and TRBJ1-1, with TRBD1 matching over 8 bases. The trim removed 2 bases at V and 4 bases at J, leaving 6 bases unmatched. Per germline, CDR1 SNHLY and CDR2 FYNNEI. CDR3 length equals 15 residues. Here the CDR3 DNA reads TGTGCCAGCAGTGAACTCAGGGGGCGCGTCACTGAAGCTTTCTTT. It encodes CASSELRGRVTEAFF.

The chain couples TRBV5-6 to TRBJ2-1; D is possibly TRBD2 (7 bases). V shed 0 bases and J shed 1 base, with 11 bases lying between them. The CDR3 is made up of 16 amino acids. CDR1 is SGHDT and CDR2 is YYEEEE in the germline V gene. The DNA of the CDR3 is TGTGCCAGCAGCTTGGGGGCGGGGGCGTCCTACAATGAGCAGTTCTTC. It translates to CASSLGAGASYNEQFF.

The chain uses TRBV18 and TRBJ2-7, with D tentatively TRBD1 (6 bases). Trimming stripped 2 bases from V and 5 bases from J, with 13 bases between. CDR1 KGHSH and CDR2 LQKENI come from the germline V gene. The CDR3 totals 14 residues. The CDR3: CASSPGQGMNEQYF. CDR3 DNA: TGTGCCAGCTCACCAGGGCAGGGGATGAACGAGCAGTACTTC.

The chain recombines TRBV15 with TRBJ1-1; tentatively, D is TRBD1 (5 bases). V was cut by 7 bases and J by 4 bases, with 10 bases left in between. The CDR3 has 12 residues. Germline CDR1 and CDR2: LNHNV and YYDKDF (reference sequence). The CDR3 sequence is CATTLGGTEAFF. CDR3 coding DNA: TGTGCCACCACCCTGGGGGGCACTGAAGCTTTCTTT.